This T cell receptor (beta chain) was recovered during a study of blood T cell repertoires in COVID-19. There are 15 residues in the CDR3. Trimming at V came to 5 bases and at J to 3 bases, leaving 5 bases not matched to a gene. From germline, CDR1 is KGHDR and CDR2 SFDVKD. As originally analysed: Scientists estimated how many nucleated cells there were by amplifying reference gene primers. The assay was immunoSEQ multiplex PCR, and TCRdb's table has in-frame clones only and misses some. Clone size and the V and J calls come from that table; the DNA yielded D and trimming. The sample has about 260,000 clones, approximately 86% seen once.

The specimen sequenced was peripheral blood. This receptor was obtained from a middle-aged man who had recovered from COVID-19. This sequence joins TRBV24-1 and TRBJ2-5; TRBD2 agrees at 10 bases. Here the CDR3 reads CATSAGTSDEETQYF. The CDR3 nucleotides are TGTGCCACCAGTGCCGGGACTAGCGACGAAGAGACCCAGTACTTC.